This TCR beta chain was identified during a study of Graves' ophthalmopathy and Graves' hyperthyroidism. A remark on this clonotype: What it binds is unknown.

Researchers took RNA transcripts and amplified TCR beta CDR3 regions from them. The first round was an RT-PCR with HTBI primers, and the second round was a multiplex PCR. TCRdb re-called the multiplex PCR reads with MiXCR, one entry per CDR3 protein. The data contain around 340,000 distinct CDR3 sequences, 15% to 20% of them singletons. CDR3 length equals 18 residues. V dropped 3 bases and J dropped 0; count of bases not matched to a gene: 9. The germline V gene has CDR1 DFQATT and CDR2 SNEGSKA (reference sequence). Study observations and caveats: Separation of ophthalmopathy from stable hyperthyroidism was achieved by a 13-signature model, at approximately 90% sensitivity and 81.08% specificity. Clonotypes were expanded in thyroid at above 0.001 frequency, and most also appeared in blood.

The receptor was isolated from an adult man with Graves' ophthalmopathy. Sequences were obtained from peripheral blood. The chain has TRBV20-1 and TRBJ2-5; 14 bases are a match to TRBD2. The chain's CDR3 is CSASGGLAGALYQETQYF. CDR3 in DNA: TGCAGTGCTAGCGGGGGACTAGCGGGAGCCCTGTACCAAGAGACCCAGTACTTC.